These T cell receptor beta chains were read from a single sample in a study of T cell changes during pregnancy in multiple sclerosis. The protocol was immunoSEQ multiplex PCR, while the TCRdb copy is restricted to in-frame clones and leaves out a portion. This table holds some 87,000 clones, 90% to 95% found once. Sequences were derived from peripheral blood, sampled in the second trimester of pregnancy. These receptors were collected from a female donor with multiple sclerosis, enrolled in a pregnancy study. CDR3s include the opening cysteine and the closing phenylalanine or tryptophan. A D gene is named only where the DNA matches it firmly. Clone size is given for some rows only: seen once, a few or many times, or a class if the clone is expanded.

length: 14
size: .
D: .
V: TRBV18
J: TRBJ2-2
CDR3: CASSPGLNTGELFF
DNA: TGTGCCAGCTCACCAGGACTTAACACCGGGGAGCTGTTTTTT

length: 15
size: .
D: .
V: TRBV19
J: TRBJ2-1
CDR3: CASSAHVSSYNEQFF
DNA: TGTGCCAGTAGTGCGCATGTAAGCTCCTACAATGAGCAGTTCTTC

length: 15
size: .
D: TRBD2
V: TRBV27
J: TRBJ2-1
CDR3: CASSKTSGLNHEQFF
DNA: TGTGCCAGCTCGAAGACTAGCGGGTTAAACCATGAGCAGTTCTTC

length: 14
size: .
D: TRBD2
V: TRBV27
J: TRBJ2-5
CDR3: CASGRPGLEETQYF
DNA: TGTGCCAGCGGGAGACCGGGACTAGAAGAGACCCAGTACTTC

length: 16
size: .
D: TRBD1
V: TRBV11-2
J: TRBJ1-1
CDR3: CASSLALQGGNTEAFF
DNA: TGTGCCAGCAGCTTAGCCTTACAGGGGGGGAACACTGAAGCTTTCTTT

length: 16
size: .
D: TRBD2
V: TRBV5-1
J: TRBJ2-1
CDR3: CASSLLGTRGENEQFF
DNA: TGCGCCAGCAGCTTGTTGGGGACTAGGGGGGAGAATGAGCAGTTCTTC

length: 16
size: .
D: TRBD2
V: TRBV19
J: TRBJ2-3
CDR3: CASSPLAGGSTDTQYF
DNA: TGTGCCAGTAGCCCCCTCGCGGGAGGAAGTACAGATACGCAGTATTTT

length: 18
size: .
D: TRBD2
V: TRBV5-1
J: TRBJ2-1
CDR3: CASSHEMGLAASYNEQFF
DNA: TGCGCCAGCAGCCATGAAATGGGACTAGCGGCCTCCTACAATGAGCAGTTCTTC

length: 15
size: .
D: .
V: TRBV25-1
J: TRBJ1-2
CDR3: CASSAPGEPNYGYTF
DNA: TGTGCCAGCAGTGCTCCAGGGGAACCCAACTATGGCTACACCTTC

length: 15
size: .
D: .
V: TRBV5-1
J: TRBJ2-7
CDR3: CASSLEMPRKNEQYF
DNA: TGCGCCAGCAGCTTGGAAATGCCGAGAAAGAACGAGCAGTACTTC

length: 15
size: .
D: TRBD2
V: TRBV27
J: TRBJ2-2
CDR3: CASSLYTGGSGELFF
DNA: TGTGCCAGCAGTTTATATACGGGAGGGTCCGGGGAGCTGTTTTTT

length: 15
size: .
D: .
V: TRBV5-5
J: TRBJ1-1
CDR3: CASSLLTGMNTEAFF
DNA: TGTGCCAGCAGCTTGCTTACAGGAATGAACACTGAAGCTTTCTTT

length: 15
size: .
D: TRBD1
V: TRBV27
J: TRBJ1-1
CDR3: CASSLYPDRGTEAFF
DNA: TGTGCCAGCAGTTTATACCCTGACAGGGGCACTGAAGCTTTCTTT

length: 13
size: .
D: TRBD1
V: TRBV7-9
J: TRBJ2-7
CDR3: CASSLTGGIEQYF
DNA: TGTGCCAGCAGCCTGACAGGGGGGATCGAGCAGTACTTC

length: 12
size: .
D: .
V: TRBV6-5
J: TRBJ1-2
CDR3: CASSRESYGYTF
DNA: TGTGCCAGCAGCCGGGAGTCCTATGGCTACACCTTC

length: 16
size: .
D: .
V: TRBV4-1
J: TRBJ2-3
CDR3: CASSQDPNLGADTQYF
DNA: TGCGCCAGCAGCCAAGATCCTAACCTAGGCGCAGATACGCAGTATTTT

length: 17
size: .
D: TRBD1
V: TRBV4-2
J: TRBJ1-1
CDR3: CASSQVDLRDSNTEAFF
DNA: TGTGCCAGCAGCCAAGTTGATCTCCGGGACAGCAACACTGAAGCTTTCTTT

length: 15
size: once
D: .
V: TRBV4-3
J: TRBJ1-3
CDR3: CASSQEGLSGNTIYF
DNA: TGCGCCAGCAGCCAAGAAGGACTCTCTGGAAACACCATATATTTT

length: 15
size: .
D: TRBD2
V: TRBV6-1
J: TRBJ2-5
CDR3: CASSELAGGQETQYF
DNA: TGTGCCAGCAGTGAACTAGCGGGAGGCCAAGAGACCCAGTACTTC

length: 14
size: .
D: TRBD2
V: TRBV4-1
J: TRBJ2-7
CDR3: CASSHPLAANEQYF
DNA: TGCGCCAGCAGCCATCCCCTAGCGGCCAACGAGCAGTACTTC

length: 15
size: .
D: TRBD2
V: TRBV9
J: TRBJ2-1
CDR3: CASSVLAGGQNEQFF
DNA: TGTGCCAGCAGCGTACTAGCGGGAGGACAGAATGAGCAGTTCTTC

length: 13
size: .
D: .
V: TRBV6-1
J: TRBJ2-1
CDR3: CASRTQGWNEQFF
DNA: TGTGCCAGCAGGACACAGGGTTGGAATGAGCAGTTCTTC

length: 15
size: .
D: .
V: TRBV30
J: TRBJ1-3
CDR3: CAWSAPGLLGNTIYF
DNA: TGTGCCTGGAGTGCCCCGGGACTCCTTGGAAACACCATATATTTT

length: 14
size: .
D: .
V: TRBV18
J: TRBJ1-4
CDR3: CASSQGMGKEKLFF
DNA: TGTGCCAGCTCACAGGGGATGGGGAAGGAAAAACTGTTTTTT